This T cell receptor (beta chain) comes out of a study of response to subunit inactivated influenza vaccine. Via MiXCR, TCRdb re-called the RT-PCR reads, giving one row per CDR3 protein. In the table there are under 550,000 distinct CDR3 sequences, approximately 7.3% of which are singletons. This clonotype was observed a handful of times. Its target is unknown. Study conclusions and caveats: Authors suggested that a seasonal influenza vaccination recruits few new T cells each time.

This CDR3 contains 13 residues. The V end lost 1 base, the J end lost 5 bases, and 5 bases lay between the germline ends. This clonotype was sampled from a man aged 50 to 75 who received an inactivated influenza vaccine. This chain uses TRBV12-3 or TRBV12-4 with TRBJ2-2; D remains unclear. The specimen was PBMCs from blood, collected around 25 months after vaccination. The DNA of the CDR3 is TGTGCCAGCAGTTTAGTGGAAACCGGGGAGCTGTTTTTT. It specifies CASSLVETGELFF.